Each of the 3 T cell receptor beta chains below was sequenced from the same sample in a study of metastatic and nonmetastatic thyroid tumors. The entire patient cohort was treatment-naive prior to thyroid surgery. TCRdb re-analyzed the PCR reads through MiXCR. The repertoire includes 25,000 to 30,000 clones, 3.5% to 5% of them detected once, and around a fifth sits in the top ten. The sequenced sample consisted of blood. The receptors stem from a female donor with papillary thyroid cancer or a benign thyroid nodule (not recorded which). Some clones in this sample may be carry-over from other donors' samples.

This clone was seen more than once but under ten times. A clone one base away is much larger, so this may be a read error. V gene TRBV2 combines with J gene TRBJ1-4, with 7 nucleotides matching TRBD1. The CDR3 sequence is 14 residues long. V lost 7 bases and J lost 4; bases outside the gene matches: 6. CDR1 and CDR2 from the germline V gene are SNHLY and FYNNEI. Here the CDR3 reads CASMDRLGNEKLFF. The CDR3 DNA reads TGTGCCAGCATGGACAGGCTCGGTAATGAAAAACTGTTTTTT. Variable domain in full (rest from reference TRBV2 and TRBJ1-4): EPEVTQTPSHQVTQMGQEVILRCVPISNHLYFYWYRQILGQKVEFLVSFYNNEISEKSEIFDDQFSVERPDGSNFTLKIRSTKLEDSAMYFCASMDRLGNEKLFFGSGTQLSVL.

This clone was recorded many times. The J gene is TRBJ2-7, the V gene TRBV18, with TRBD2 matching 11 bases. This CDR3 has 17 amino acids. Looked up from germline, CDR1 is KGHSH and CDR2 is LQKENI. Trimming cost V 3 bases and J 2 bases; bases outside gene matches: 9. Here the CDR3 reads CASSPTGTSGVPYEQYF. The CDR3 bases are TGTGCCAGCTCACCCACCGGGACTAGCGGTGTCCCCTACGAGCAGTACTTC.

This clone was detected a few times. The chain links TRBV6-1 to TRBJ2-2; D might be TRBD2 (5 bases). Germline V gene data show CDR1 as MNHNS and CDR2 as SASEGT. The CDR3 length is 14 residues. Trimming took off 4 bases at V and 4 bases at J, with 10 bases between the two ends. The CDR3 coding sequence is TGTGCCAGCAGTGCCGAGGGCGTCACCGGGGAGCTGTTTTTT. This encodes CASSAEGVTGELFF.